The rows below give T cell receptor beta chains drawn from one sample of a study of quantifying T cell responses using KT2 cells. TCRdb re-called the UMI-ligation and nested PCR reads with MiXCR, one entry per CDR3 protein. The sample has approximately 43,000 distinct CDR3 sequences, about 17% seen once. The sample consisted of PBMCs spiked with cells of the T cell clone KT2. The source of these receptors is a human donor. The CDR3 runs from the conserved cysteine through the conserved F or W. The order of the fields is clone size, D gene, V gene, J gene, CDR3 DNA, CDR3 protein. D genes are given only for firm matches. The size entry is marked missing in some rows and otherwise reads once, few, many or a size class.

clone_size: .
d_call: .
v_call: TRBV7-8
j_call: TRBJ1-4
cdr3_nt: TGTGCCAGCAGCTCCAGTGGTGTGGATGAAAAACTGTTTTTT
cdr3_aa: CASSSSGVDEKLFF

clone_size: many
d_call: .
v_call: TRBV11-2
j_call: TRBJ2-3
cdr3_nt: TGTGCCAGCAGCCTGAGTTATAGCTACCCAGATACGCAGTATTTT
cdr3_aa: CASSLSYSYPDTQYF

clone_size: once
d_call: .
v_call: TRBV10-3
j_call: TRBJ2-7
cdr3_nt: TGTGCCATCAAACTAGAGGGGACCTACGAGCAGTACTTC
cdr3_aa: CAIKLEGTYEQYF

clone_size: few
d_call: TRBD2
v_call: TRBV6-2/TRBV6-3
j_call: TRBJ2-7
cdr3_nt: TGTGCCAGCAGTTACTCCGGGACTAGCGGGAGTCAGCAGTACTTC
cdr3_aa: CASSYSGTSGSQQYF

clone_size: few
d_call: TRBD2
v_call: TRBV6-2/TRBV6-3
j_call: TRBJ2-1
cdr3_nt: TGTGCCAGCAGTTACTCTGGACTAGCGGGAGGGGGATTATACAATGAGCAGTTCTTC
cdr3_aa: CASSYSGLAGGGLYNEQFF

clone_size: .
d_call: .
v_call: TRBV11-1
j_call: TRBJ1-4
cdr3_nt: TGTGCCAGCAGACAAACGAGGGACCCTAATGAAAAACTGTTTTTT
cdr3_aa: CASRQTRDPNEKLFF

clone_size: many
d_call: .
v_call: TRBV5-5
j_call: TRBJ2-7
cdr3_nt: TGTGCCAGCAGCCGTGGGTTGGGCGACGAGCAGTACTTC
cdr3_aa: CASSRGLGDEQYF

clone_size: .
d_call: .
v_call: TRBV2
j_call: TRBJ2-5
cdr3_nt: TGTGCCAGCAGTATAGGCAGGCTGCAAGAGACCCAGTACTTC
cdr3_aa: CASSIGRLQETQYF

clone_size: many
d_call: TRBD1
v_call: TRBV20-1
j_call: TRBJ2-7
cdr3_nt: TGCAGTGCCGCGTGGATCGGACAGGGCAACGAGCAGTACTTC
cdr3_aa: CSAAWIGQGNEQYF

clone_size: .
d_call: TRBD1
v_call: TRBV7-2
j_call: TRBJ1-2
cdr3_nt: TGTGCCAGCAGCTTAGGACCGGGACAGCGTGGCTACACCTTC
cdr3_aa: CASSLGPGQRGYTF

clone_size: few
d_call: .
v_call: TRBV7-2
j_call: TRBJ1-6
cdr3_nt: TGTGCCAGCAGCTTAAACATTTATCCTTCACCCCTCCACTTT
cdr3_aa: CASSLNIYPSPLHF

clone_size: few
d_call: .
v_call: TRBV6-1
j_call: TRBJ2-3
cdr3_nt: TGTGCCAGCACTGAGAACCCCGGGGGTTCGGATACGCAGTATTTT
cdr3_aa: CASTENPGGSDTQYF

clone_size: .
d_call: .
v_call: TRBV4-1
j_call: TRBJ2-4
cdr3_nt: TGCGCCAGCAGCCAAGATCCCCCAGGCAAAAACATTCAGTACTTC
cdr3_aa: CASSQDPPGKNIQYF

clone_size: few
d_call: .
v_call: TRBV6-5
j_call: TRBJ1-2
cdr3_nt: TGTGCCAGCAGTTATGGCACCATAACTAATGGCTACACCTTC
cdr3_aa: CASSYGTITNGYTF

clone_size: few
d_call: .
v_call: TRBV5-1
j_call: TRBJ1-1
cdr3_nt: TGCGCCAGCAAGTCCCACAGTCGGGCTCTATCCCGATTGAACACTGAAGCTTTCTTT
cdr3_aa: CASKSHSRALSRLNTEAFF

clone_size: .
d_call: .
v_call: TRBV5-1
j_call: TRBJ2-3
cdr3_nt: TGCGCCAGCAGCAGCGGACAAGAGGCAGATACGCAGTATTTT
cdr3_aa: CASSSGQEADTQYF

clone_size: few
d_call: .
v_call: TRBV10-2
j_call: TRBJ2-7
cdr3_nt: TGCGCCAGCAGTACCAGGACCGGGGCTTACGAGCAGTACTTC
cdr3_aa: CASSTRTGAYEQYF

clone_size: .
d_call: .
v_call: TRBV20-1
j_call: TRBJ2-5
cdr3_nt: TGCAGTGCTAGTGTGCCCCCGGCTATTATCCCTCAAGAGACCCAGTACTTC
cdr3_aa: CSASVPPAIIPQETQYF

clone_size: few
d_call: .
v_call: TRBV4-2
j_call: TRBJ1-1
cdr3_nt: TGTGCCAGCAGCCAAGATGGGACAACCACTGAAGCTTTCTTT
cdr3_aa: CASSQDGTTTEAFF

clone_size: .
d_call: .
v_call: TRBV27
j_call: TRBJ2-1
cdr3_nt: TGTGCCAGCAGTTCCGGGGTCCTACATGGGAATGAGCAGTTCTTC
cdr3_aa: CASSSGVLHGNEQFF

clone_size: few
d_call: .
v_call: TRBV14
j_call: TRBJ1-1
cdr3_nt: TGTGCCAGCAGCCAAGAAGGCGGGATCAAAGCTTTCTTT
cdr3_aa: CASSQEGGIKAFF

clone_size: few
d_call: TRBD1
v_call: TRBV12-3/TRBV12-4
j_call: TRBJ2-3
cdr3_nt: TGTGCCAGCCCATCGGGGACAGGGTCCACAGATACGCAGTATTTT
cdr3_aa: CASPSGTGSTDTQYF

clone_size: few
d_call: TRBD1
v_call: TRBV12-3/TRBV12-4
j_call: TRBJ2-1
cdr3_nt: TGTGCCAGCAGTTTATTCTCGCTGGGACAGGCCGGATACAATGAGCAGTTCTTC
cdr3_aa: CASSLFSLGQAGYNEQFF

clone_size: few
d_call: .
v_call: TRBV6-6
j_call: TRBJ2-4
cdr3_nt: TGTGCCAGCAGTTTGTACCGGGATCCCTGCTACTTC
cdr3_aa: CASSLYRDPCYF

clone_size: .
d_call: TRBD1
v_call: TRBV27
j_call: TRBJ2-7
cdr3_nt: TGTGCCAGCAGCAGGACGGGACAGAGCTCCTACGAGCAGTACTTC
cdr3_aa: CASSRTGQSSYEQYF

clone_size: many
d_call: .
v_call: TRBV11-2
j_call: TRBJ2-5
cdr3_nt: TGTGCCAGCAGCAAGGTGGAGACCCAGTACTTC
cdr3_aa: CASSKVETQYF

clone_size: .
d_call: TRBD2
v_call: TRBV15
j_call: TRBJ2-1
cdr3_nt: TGTGCCACCAGCAGAGATCGAGCGGGAGTGGGGTACAATGAGCAGTTCTTC
cdr3_aa: CATSRDRAGVGYNEQFF

clone_size: .
d_call: .
v_call: TRBV7-3
j_call: TRBJ1-1
cdr3_nt: TGTGCCAGCAGCTTAAAGGGAGGAGGGTCTGAAGCTTTCTTT
cdr3_aa: CASSLKGGGSEAFF

clone_size: few
d_call: .
v_call: TRBV5-1
j_call: TRBJ2-3
cdr3_nt: TGCGCCAGCAGCTTTCGGACAGCACAAAGGACAGATACGCAGTATTTT
cdr3_aa: CASSFRTAQRTDTQYF

clone_size: few
d_call: TRBD2
v_call: TRBV10-1
j_call: TRBJ2-1
cdr3_nt: TGCGCCAGCAGTGCGGGGGGCTACAATGAGCAGTTCTTC
cdr3_aa: CASSAGGYNEQFF

clone_size: few
d_call: .
v_call: TRBV6-5
j_call: TRBJ1-3
cdr3_nt: TGTGCCAGCAGCCGAACAGGAGACTCTGGAAACACCATATATTTT
cdr3_aa: CASSRTGDSGNTIYF

clone_size: .
d_call: TRBD2
v_call: TRBV27
j_call: TRBJ2-3
cdr3_nt: TGTGCCAGCAGTCCCATCGGACTAGAACGTACAGATACGCAGTATTTT
cdr3_aa: CASSPIGLERTDTQYF

clone_size: few
d_call: TRBD2
v_call: TRBV4-1
j_call: TRBJ2-3
cdr3_nt: TGCGCCAGCAGCCAAGAAACCAGCGGGAGGGGGACAGATACGCAGTATTTT
cdr3_aa: CASSQETSGRGTDTQYF

clone_size: .
d_call: TRBD2
v_call: TRBV4-2
j_call: TRBJ2-1
cdr3_nt: TGTGCCAGCAGCCCGTCTAGCGGGAGTTACAATGAGCAGTTCTTC
cdr3_aa: CASSPSSGSYNEQFF

clone_size: many
d_call: .
v_call: TRBV29-1
j_call: TRBJ2-3
cdr3_nt: TGCAGCGCAGACGGGGCCGTCACAGATACGCAGTATTTT
cdr3_aa: CSADGAVTDTQYF

clone_size: once
d_call: TRBD1
v_call: TRBV9
j_call: TRBJ2-2
cdr3_nt: TGTGCCAGCAAGGGACAGGGGGACACCGGGGAGCTGTTTTTT
cdr3_aa: CASKGQGDTGELFF

clone_size: .
d_call: .
v_call: TRBV25-1
j_call: TRBJ1-3
cdr3_nt: TGTGCCAGCAGTGAACTGGACAGTAGCTCTGGAAACACCATATATTTT
cdr3_aa: CASSELDSSSGNTIYF

clone_size: many
d_call: .
v_call: TRBV6-1
j_call: TRBJ1-1
cdr3_nt: TGTGCCAGCAGTGCATCAGATGAGAACACTGAAGCTTTCTTT
cdr3_aa: CASSASDENTEAFF

clone_size: many
d_call: TRBD2
v_call: TRBV28
j_call: TRBJ2-7
cdr3_nt: TGTGCCAGCAGTTCGGGGGGGGATTACGAGCAGTACTTC
cdr3_aa: CASSSGGDYEQYF

clone_size: .
d_call: TRBD2
v_call: TRBV2
j_call: TRBJ2-1
cdr3_nt: TGTGCCAGCAGTGATTCTAGCGGGTGGAATGAGCAGTTCTTC
cdr3_aa: CASSDSSGWNEQFF

clone_size: few
d_call: TRBD1
v_call: TRBV11-2
j_call: TRBJ1-2
cdr3_nt: TGTGCCAGCAGCTTAGGACAGGGAAAAAGCTATGGCTACACCTTC
cdr3_aa: CASSLGQGKSYGYTF

clone_size: .
d_call: .
v_call: TRBV2
j_call: TRBJ2-2
cdr3_nt: TGTGCCAGCAGGTGGGGCATTTGGTCCAACACCGGGGAGCTGTTTTTT
cdr3_aa: CASRWGIWSNTGELFF

clone_size: .
d_call: .
v_call: TRBV12-3/TRBV12-4
j_call: TRBJ2-2
cdr3_nt: TGTGCCAGCAGCTCTCGGACTCTATTAGGCGGGGAGCTGTTTTTT
cdr3_aa: CASSSRTLLGGELFF

clone_size: .
d_call: TRBD2
v_call: TRBV5-1
j_call: TRBJ2-5
cdr3_nt: TGCGCCAGCAGCCCAAGCGGGGGGGCTGGGGAGACCCAGTACTTC
cdr3_aa: CASSPSGGAGETQYF

clone_size: .
d_call: .
v_call: TRBV27
j_call: TRBJ2-7
cdr3_nt: TGTGCCAGCAACTCCCCCCCAGCCTACGAGCAGTACTTC
cdr3_aa: CASNSPPAYEQYF